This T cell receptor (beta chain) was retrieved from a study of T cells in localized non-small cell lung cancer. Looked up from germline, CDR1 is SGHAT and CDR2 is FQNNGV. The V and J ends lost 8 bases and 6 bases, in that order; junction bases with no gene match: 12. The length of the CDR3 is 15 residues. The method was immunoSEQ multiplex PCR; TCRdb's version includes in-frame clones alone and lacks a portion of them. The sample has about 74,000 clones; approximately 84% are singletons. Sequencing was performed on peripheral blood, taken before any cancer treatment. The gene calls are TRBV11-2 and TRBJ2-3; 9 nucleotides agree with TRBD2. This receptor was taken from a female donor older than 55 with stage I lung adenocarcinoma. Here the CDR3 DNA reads TGTGCCAGCGGGCTTACGGCGGGGGGGCACGATACGCAGTATTTT. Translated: CASGLTAGGHDTQYF.